The 23 T cell receptor beta chains below come from one sample, sequenced in a study of blood T cell repertoires in COVID-19. Some clones are missing from TCRdb's copy, which holds only in-frame ones; the method was immunoSEQ multiplex PCR. The sample records about 27,000 clones, around nine tenths being singletons. Sequencing was performed on peripheral blood. These receptors were collected from a man between 65 and 79 years old with active COVID-19.

V usage is TRBV5-1 and J usage is TRBJ2-3, with a possible D match to TRBD1 (5 bases). V lost 3 bases and J 2 bases, leaving 13 bases between the germline ends. Germline CDR1 is SGHRS and CDR2 is YFSETQ. This CDR3 is built from 15 residues. In nucleotides, the CDR3 is TGCGCCAGCAGCTCCCTAGGACATATCACAGATACGCAGTATTTT. Translated: CASSSLGHITDTQYF.

The gene calls are TRBV6-2 or TRBV6-3 and TRBJ2-2; 10 bases match TRBD2. The CDR3 loop spans 16 amino acids. CDR1 and CDR2 (germline): MNHEY, SVGEGT. V trimming: 1 base; J trimming: 5 bases; junction bases outside the gene matches: 4. The CDR3: CASSYFLAGETGELFF. The CDR3 DNA is TGTGCCAGCAGTTACTTTCTAGCGGGGGAGACCGGGGAGCTGTTTTTT.

This chain connects TRBV14 to TRBJ2-7, with D maybe TRBD1 (6 bases). This CDR3 spans 15 amino acids. The germline V and J ends were trimmed by 1 base and 6 bases, with 16 bases remaining between them. CDR1 SGHDN and CDR2 FVKESK come from the germline V gene. CDR3 DNA: TGTGCCAGCAGCCAAGGATTGGTCAGGGGTAGCGAGCAGTACTTC. Its translation: CASSQGLVRGSEQYF.

The rearrangement joins TRBV6-5 to TRBJ1-5; D remains ambiguous. Germline CDR1 reads MNHEY; CDR2 reads SVGAGI. CDR3 size: 14 residues. Trimming took 4 bases from V and 0 from J, leaving 7 bases between them. This CDR3 is CASSSQYSNQPQHF. CDR3 nucleotides: TGTGCCAGCAGTTCACAGTATAGCAATCAGCCCCAGCATTTT.

The rearrangement joins TRBV9 to TRBJ2-3; TRBD2 aligns across 8 bases. J gave up 2 bases and V 0 bases, and 11 bases lay outside the gene matches. CDR1 is SGDLS and CDR2 is YYNGEE in the germline V gene. This CDR3 comprises 18 residues. Here the CDR3 reads CASSVAPGLGGVTDTQYF. The DNA of the CDR3 is TGTGCCAGCAGCGTAGCTCCGGGACTAGGAGGGGTCACAGATACGCAGTATTTT.

V gene TRBV12-3 or TRBV12-4 combines with J gene TRBJ2-7; 8 bases are a match to TRBD2. The trim removed 5 bases at V and 6 bases at J, leaving 6 bases unmatched. There are 13 residues in the CDR3. Here the CDR3 DNA reads TGTGCCAGCAGTCCAGGACTAGCTTCCGAGCAGTACTTC. It specifies CASSPGLASEQYF.

The chain uses TRBV24-1 and TRBJ1-5; D not certain. The CDR3 sequence is 16 residues long. V lost 3 bases, J lost 1 base, and 12 bases lay in between. The germline V gene has CDR1 KGHDR and CDR2 SFDVKD. Here the CDR3 DNA reads TGTGCCACCAGTGATGCTCAGGCGACGAGCAATCAGCCCCAGCATTTT. Its protein is CATSDAQATSNQPQHF.

The gene calls are TRBV3-1 (or the pseudogene TRBV3-2) and TRBJ2-2, with 9 bases matching TRBD1. The germline V gene encodes CDR1 LGHDT and CDR2 YNNKEL (reference sequence). The CDR3 contains 17 residues. V lost 3 bases and J lost 4; bases outside the gene matches: 9. CDR3 region: CASSHGQGPRCTGELFF. In nucleotides, the CDR3 is TGTGCCAGCAGCCATGGACAGGGGCCGCGTTGCACCGGGGAGCTGTTTTTT.

The genes are TRBV5-6 and TRBJ1-4, with D perhaps matching TRBD1 (5 bases). Trimming shortened V by 3 bases and J by 4 bases, and 13 bases separated the two germline ends. CDR1 SGHDT and CDR2 YYEEEE come from the germline V gene. This CDR3 comprises 15 residues. The DNA of the CDR3 is TGTGCCAGCAGCTCGGCGGGGCTGATTAATGAAAAACTGTTTTTT. Its protein is CASSSAGLINEKLFF.

The J gene is TRBJ1-2, the V gene TRBV15; the D gene is possibly TRBD1 (6 bases). V lost 1 base to trimming and J lost 7 bases, with 13 bases between them. The CDR3 runs 14 residues. Germline loops: CDR1 LNHNV, CDR2 YYDKDF (reference sequence). DNA of the CDR3: TGTGCCACCAGCAGAGTAAGGGAGGGGGGTGGCTACACCTTC. Translated: CATSRVREGGGYTF. Supplemented by reference TRBV15 and TRBJ1-2, the full variable domain reads DAMVIQNPRYQVTQFGKPVTLSCSQTLNHNVMYWYQQKSSQAPKLLFHYYDKDFNNEADTPDNFQSRRPNTSFCFLDIRSPGLGDTAMYLCATSRVREGGGYTFGSGTRLTVV.

This clone was observed a few times. The V and J genes are TRBV7-3 and TRBJ2-7; 9 nucleotides align to TRBD1. The germline CDR1 and CDR2 sequences are SGHTA and FQGTGA. The CDR3 length is 13 residues. V dropped 3 bases and J dropped 7; count of bases not matched to a gene: 4. Here the CDR3 reads CASSLTTGGEQYF. The CDR3 DNA is TGTGCCAGCAGCTTGACGACAGGGGGAGAGCAGTACTTC.

The chain carries TRBV30 and TRBJ2-5, with TRBD2 identical over 9 bases. V lost 3 bases, J lost 5 bases, and 10 bases stayed unmatched. Germline assignment: CDR1 GTSNPN and CDR2 SVGIG (reference sequence). CDR3 length equals 15 residues. DNA of the CDR3: TGTGCCTGGAGCAAGCGGGGGGCCCCTCCGGAGACCCAGTACTTC. Translated: CAWSKRGAPPETQYF.

CDR3 bases: TGTGCCAGCAGCTCGCAGGCAGGGTCTAGCTATGGCTACACCTTC. Its protein is CASSSQAGSSYGYTF. The chain is built from TRBV7-2 and TRBJ1-2, with D possibly TRBD1 on 5 matching bases. Germline V gene data show CDR1 as SGHTA and CDR2 as FQGNSA. The CDR3 length is 15 residues. V was cut by 4 bases and J by 4 bases, with 16 bases left in between.

This clone turned up a few times. The chain is built from TRBV7-9 and TRBJ1-3; D is undetermined. The CDR3 length is 13 residues. Germline lookup yields CDR1 SEHNR and CDR2 FQNEAQ (reference sequence). V gave up 6 bases and J gave up 0 bases, with 6 bases separating them. The CDR3, as DNA: TGTGCCAGCAGGCGTAACTCTGGAAACACCATATATTTT. It codes for CASRRNSGNTIYF.

The chain employs TRBV12-3 or TRBV12-4 and TRBJ1-6; D gene uncertain. This CDR3 spans 12 amino acids. V was clipped by 3 bases and J by 9 bases, with 6 bases between them. The CDR3 sequence is CASSFPSSPLHF. CDR3 nucleotides: TGTGCCAGCAGTTTCCCGTCTTCACCCCTCCACTTT.

The gene calls are TRBV7-6 and TRBJ2-1, with D tentatively TRBD2 (5 bases). CDR1 and CDR2 from the germline V gene are SGHVS and FNYEAQ. V was cut by 3 bases and J by 0 bases, with 12 bases left in between. This CDR3 is built from 16 residues. The CDR3 bases are TGTGCCAGCAGCTTCATTAGCGCCAACTCCTACAATGAGCAGTTCTTC. Protein sequence: CASSFISANSYNEQFF.

V gene TRBV19 combines with J gene TRBJ1-1; D gene unclear. V was shortened by 10 bases and J by 0 bases, with 12 bases between the two germline ends. Germline V CDR1 and CDR2: LNHDA, SQIVND (reference sequence). The CDR3 length is 13 residues. This CDR3 reads CATSGSMNTEAFF. DNA for the CDR3: TGTGCCACCTCGGGTTCGATGAACACTGAAGCTTTCTTT.

The gene calls are TRBV11-2 and TRBJ2-7; a weak D match, TRBD1 (7 bases). Germline V lookup: CDR1 SGHAT, CDR2 FQNNGV. The CDR3 covers 15 residues. V was cut by 5 bases and J by 2 bases, with 16 bases left in between. The CDR3 loop reads CASSLTAGQTYEQYF. The CDR3 bases are TGTGCCAGCAGCCTCACGGCGGGACAGACCTACGAGCAGTACTTC.

The CDR3 region has the DNA TGTGCCAGCAGCTTAGAGTTTCCGGGACAGGGATACGAGCAGTACTTC. Translating it yields CASSLEFPGQGYEQYF. The chain couples TRBV7-2 to TRBJ2-7; 9 nucleotides align to TRBD1. The V segment lost 1 base and the J segment 4 bases; nucleotides outside the gene matches: 8. This CDR3 has 16 residues. Germline assignment: CDR1 SGHTA and CDR2 FQGNSA.

This sequence joins TRBV7-2 and TRBJ1-1; 9 bases line up with TRBD1. The CDR3 loop spans 14 amino acids. The J segment lost 5 bases and the V segment lost 5 bases, leaving 6 bases of the junction unmatched. Germline V gives CDR1 SGHTA, CDR2 FQGNSA. The CDR3 region has the DNA TGTGCCAGCAGCCCTGACAGGGGGAGAACTGAAGCTTTCTTT. Residues: CASSPDRGRTEAFF. Variable domain in full (rest from reference TRBV7-2 and TRBJ1-1): GAGVSQSPSNKVTEKGKDVELRCDPISGHTALYWYRQSLGQGLEFLIYFQGNSAPDKSGLPSDRFSAERTGGSVSTLTIQRTQQEDSAVYLCASSPDRGRTEAFFGQGTRLTVV.

This clone was found once. V gene TRBV7-9 combines with J gene TRBJ2-2; no reliable D call. The CDR3 runs to 14 residues. CDR1 is SEHNR, CDR2 FQNEAQ, per germline (reference sequence). V lost 1 base, J lost 1 base, and 4 bases lay in between. The CDR3 spells CASSLGGNTGELFF. For the CDR3, the DNA is TGTGCCAGCAGCTTAGGAGGGAACACCGGGGAGCTGTTTTTT.

This chain links TRBV5-6 with TRBJ1-2; D might be TRBD1 (5 bases). The V gene lost 3 bases and the J gene lost 4 bases, with 10 bases spanning the gap. Germline V gives CDR1 SGHDT, CDR2 YYEEEE. This CDR3 spans 13 amino acids. The DNA of the CDR3 is TGTGCCAGCAGCTCCGACAGAGTCTATGGCTACACCTTC. It codes for CASSSDRVYGYTF.

The chain couples TRBV5-4 to TRBJ2-3, with 12 bases matching TRBD2. The junction had 7 bases not matched to a gene; V was cut back by 4 bases and J by 4 bases. CDR1 is SGHNT, CDR2 YYREEE, per germline (reference sequence). The CDR3 is 16 residues long. CDR3 protein: CASSLWTSGAADTQYF. CDR3 bases: TGTGCCAGCAGCCTTTGGACTAGCGGGGCTGCAGATACGCAGTATTTT.